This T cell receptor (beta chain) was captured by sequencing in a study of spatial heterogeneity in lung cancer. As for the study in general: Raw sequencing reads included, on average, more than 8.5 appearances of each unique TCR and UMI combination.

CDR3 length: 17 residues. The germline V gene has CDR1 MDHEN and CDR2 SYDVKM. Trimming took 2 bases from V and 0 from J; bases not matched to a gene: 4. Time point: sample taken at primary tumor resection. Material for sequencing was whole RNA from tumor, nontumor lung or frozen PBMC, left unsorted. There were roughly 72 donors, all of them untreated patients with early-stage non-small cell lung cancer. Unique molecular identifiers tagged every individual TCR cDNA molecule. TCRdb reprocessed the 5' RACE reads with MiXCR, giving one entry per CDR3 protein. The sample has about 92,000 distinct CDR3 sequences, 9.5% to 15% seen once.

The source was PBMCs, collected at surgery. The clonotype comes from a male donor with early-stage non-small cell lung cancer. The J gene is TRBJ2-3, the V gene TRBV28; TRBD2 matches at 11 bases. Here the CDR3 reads CASSLPTSGTSTDTQYF. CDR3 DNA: TGTGCCAGCAGTTTACCGACTAGCGGGACTAGCACAGATACGCAGTATTTT.